This entry is about one TCR beta chain. What this receptor recognizes is not known. Per-nucleotide qualities are absent, and no much larger clonotype sits a single base away. Collaborating institutions collected whole blood in K2EDTA tubes following their own protocols. For TCRbeta analysis, collaborators shipped samples in one of three forms: frozen whole blood, isolated PBMCs, or DNA extracted from either of those sample types. The data derive from a study of blood T cell repertoires in COVID-19 (dated by TCRdb to the early 2020s). For context, the study as a whole: Collaborator samples came from the United States, Italy and Spain and covered acute and convalescent phases of COVID-19. The prospective study material was composed of cDNA or gDNA derived from T cells, B-cell-depleted T cells, or PBMCs. Subjects who had been exposed to COVID-19, were actively infected with it, or had recovered from it provided the deeply sampled blood TCRbeta repertoires that made up the dataset. The repertoires were made available in a free public database intended to serve as a resource for research on the immune response to SARS-CoV-2. The samples were drawn from the first 160 participants of the ongoing ImmuneRACE study and from under 1,500 subjects provided by 6 global collaborators. The sample metadata nearly always contained a de-identified subject ID, COVID-19 status, age in years and sex. HLA class I and class II types, where available, came from metadata supplied by the sample provider rather than from assay-based typing.

The investigation overall reported the following: The amount of clinical and demographic metadata varied by source and participant and was provided uncurated.

TCRbeta CDR3 regions were amplified from genomic DNA using the immunoSEQ Assay, a bias-controlled multiplex PCR. From the authors' description of their analysis: The number of nucleated cells in each sample was estimated from the amplification of reference gene primers within the assay. To quantify the absolute abundance of each unique TCRbeta CDR3 rearrangement, sequence reads were collapsed and filtered. For each sample, productive Simpson clonality was calculated as the square root of Simpson's diversity index across productive rearrangements. What TCRdb holds here is the immuneACCESS table cut down to in-frame rearrangements. Part of the clones is not present; checked against another copy, under half of the missing clones reflect an unresolved V gene, and the others are unexplained. The V and J calls and clone size come from that table; D and trimming were worked out from the DNA. The sample contains some 10,000 clones, around 89% of them found a single time. Jointly, the top ten make up roughly a tenth of the sample.

Trimming takes 1 base from V and 11 bases from J, and the germline ends sit 12 bases apart. The CDR3 numbers 14 residues from cysteine through phenylalanine. The read is trimmed to its CDR3 DNA, 42 bases read in frame from base 1. CDR1 and CDR2 were assigned from the germline V gene (reference sequence) as LNHDA and SQIVND. Sequenced material: peripheral blood. The chain is made from TRBV19 and TRBJ1-6; a confident D gene designation cannot be given. This TCR was recovered from a human donor in a cohort sampled during active COVID-19. CDR3 protein: CASSIARGGAPLHF. Read as DNA, the sequence is TGTGCCAGTAGTATAGCGAGAGGCGGGGCACCCCTCCACTTT.